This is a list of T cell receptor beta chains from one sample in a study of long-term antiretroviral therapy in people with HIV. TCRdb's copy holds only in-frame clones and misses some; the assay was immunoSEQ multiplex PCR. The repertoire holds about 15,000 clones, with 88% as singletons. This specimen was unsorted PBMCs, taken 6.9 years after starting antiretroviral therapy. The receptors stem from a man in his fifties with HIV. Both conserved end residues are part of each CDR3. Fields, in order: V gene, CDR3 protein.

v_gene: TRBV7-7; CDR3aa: CASSLRTGGETQYF
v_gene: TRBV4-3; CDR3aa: CASSHRGGYEQYF
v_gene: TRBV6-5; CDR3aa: CASRSTGTYEQYF
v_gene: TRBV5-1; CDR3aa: CASSLGGDEKLFF
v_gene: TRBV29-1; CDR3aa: CSVVEGLAEAFF
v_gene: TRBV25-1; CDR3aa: CASSEGHRRVMNTEAFF
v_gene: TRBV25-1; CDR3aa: CASSEYSLTDTQYF
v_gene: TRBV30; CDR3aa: CAWSEGRSTDTQYF
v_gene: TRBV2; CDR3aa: CASRPDRGHGYTF
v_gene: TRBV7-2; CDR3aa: CASSPGPYSNQPQHF
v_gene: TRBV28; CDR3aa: CASSLTSLNTEAFF
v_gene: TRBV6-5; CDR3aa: CASRPGPNYEQYF
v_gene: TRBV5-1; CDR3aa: CASSSFLGGLAGNEQFF
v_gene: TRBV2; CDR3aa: CASSEGGPLETQYF
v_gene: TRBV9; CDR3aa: CASSEFGQGTYEQYF
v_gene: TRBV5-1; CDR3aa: CASSLNFEQYF
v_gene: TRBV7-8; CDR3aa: CASSFGVQDTEAFF
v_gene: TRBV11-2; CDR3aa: CASSPLLASGYTF
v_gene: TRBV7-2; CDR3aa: CASSLRSSGSYEQYF
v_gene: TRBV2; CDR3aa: CASRAGTQDYEQYF
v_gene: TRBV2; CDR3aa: CASRDPRGPAGRTEAFF
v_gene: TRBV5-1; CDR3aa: CASSDQVNYGYTF
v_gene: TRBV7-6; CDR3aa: CASSSFSTGVLTDTQYF
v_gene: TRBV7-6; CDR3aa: CASSLARQGYEQYF
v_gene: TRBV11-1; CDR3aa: CASSLRGSPTGELFF